In this sample, the clone carrying this T cell receptor beta chain turned up many times. Its antigen is currently unknown. The data stem from a study of human T cells and chemical hapten exposure. Study at large: Enrolled patients were predominantly female and had alopecia areata, totalis or universalis. The study's findings and limits: Donors in the study had alopecia, meaning their immune response may differ from healthy people's.

Each CDR3 protein gets one entry after TCRdb re-called the RACE reads with MiXCR. In the table there are roughly 380,000 distinct CDR3 sequences, about 5.1% of which are singletons. Trimming took off 2 bases at V and 1 base at J, with 8 bases between the two ends. The germline V gene has CDR1 SGHTA and CDR2 FQGNSA. The CDR3 has 14 residues. Described time point: pre-sensitization, week 0. Treatment: therapeutic diphenylcyclopropenone sensitization with weekly scalp DPC. Prior to application of each patch test, blood was drawn. Sequencing used whole blood, obtained in connection with sensitization to the hapten diphenylcyclopropenone (DPC). The clonotype comes from a woman in her fifties or sixties with alopecia areata. Some clones in this sample may be carry-over from other donors' samples. The chain links TRBV7-2 to TRBJ1-2; D remains unclear. As DNA, the CDR3 is TGTGCCAGCAGCTTATCGCCCCTTAACTATGGCTACACCTTC. It translates to CASSLSPLNYGYTF.